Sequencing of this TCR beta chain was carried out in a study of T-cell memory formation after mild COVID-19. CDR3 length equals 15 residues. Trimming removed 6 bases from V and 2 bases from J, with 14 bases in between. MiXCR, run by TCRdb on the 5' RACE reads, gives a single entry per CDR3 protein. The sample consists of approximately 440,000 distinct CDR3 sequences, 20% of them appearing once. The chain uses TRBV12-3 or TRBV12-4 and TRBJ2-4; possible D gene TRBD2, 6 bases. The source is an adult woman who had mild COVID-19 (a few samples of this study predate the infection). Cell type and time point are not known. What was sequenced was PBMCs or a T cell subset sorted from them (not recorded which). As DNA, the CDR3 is TGTGCCAGCAGCACTACTAGCTCAACCAAAAACATTCAGTACTTC. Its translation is CASSTTSSTKNIQYF.